The TCR beta chain described here comes from a study of blood T cells in healthy people across ages. A second PCR of 7 to 11 cycles used a sample-barcoded 5' primer and a J-beta primer mix. TCRdb reprocessed the 5' RACE reads via MiXCR and lists one record per CDR3 protein. Among some 890,000 distinct CDR3 sequences listed, 25% to 30% were seen once. CDR3 length equals 14 residues. V was cut by 6 bases and J by 0 bases, with 9 bases left in between. This clonotype was seen more than once but under ten times. Its specificity is not known. Whole-study results and caveats: Long-lived and aged donors differed, with more naive CD4+ cells and higher diversity in the long-lived. As age increased, TCR beta diversity per million T cells fell in a roughly linear fashion.

The sample also formed part of further work on T cells of mothers and their children. Turning to that study: Regardless of relatedness, pairs show thymic selection shaping TCR recombination output in a similar manner.

The sequence derives from a woman between 35 and 50 years old in good health. Sample: blood. The chain uses TRBV12-3 or TRBV12-4 and TRBJ2-1, with unresolved D. CDR3 sequence reads: CASRRISSYNEQFF. In nucleotides, the CDR3 is TGTGCCAGCAGAAGGATCAGCTCCTACAATGAGCAGTTCTTC.